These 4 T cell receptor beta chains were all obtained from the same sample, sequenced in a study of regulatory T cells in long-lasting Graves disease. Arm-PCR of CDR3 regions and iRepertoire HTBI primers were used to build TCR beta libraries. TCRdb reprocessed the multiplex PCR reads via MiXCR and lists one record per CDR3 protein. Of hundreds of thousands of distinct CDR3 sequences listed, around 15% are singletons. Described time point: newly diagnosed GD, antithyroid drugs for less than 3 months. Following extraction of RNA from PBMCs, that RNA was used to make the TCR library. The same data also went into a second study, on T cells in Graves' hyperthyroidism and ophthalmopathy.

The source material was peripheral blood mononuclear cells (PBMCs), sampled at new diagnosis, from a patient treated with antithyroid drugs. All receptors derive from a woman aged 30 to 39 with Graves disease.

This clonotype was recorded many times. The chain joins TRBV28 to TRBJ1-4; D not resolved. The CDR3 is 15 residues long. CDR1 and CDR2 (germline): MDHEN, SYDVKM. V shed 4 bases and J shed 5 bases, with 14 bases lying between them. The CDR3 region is CASSSRGRRNEKLFF. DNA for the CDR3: TGTGCCAGCAGTTCCCGCGGGAGACGGAATGAAAAACTGTTTTTT. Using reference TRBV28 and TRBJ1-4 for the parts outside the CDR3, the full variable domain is DVKVTQSSRYLVKRTGEKVFLECVQDMDHENMFWYRQDPGLGLRLIYFSYDVKMKEKGDIPEGYSVSREKKERFSLILESASTNQTSMYLCASSSRGRRNEKLFFGSGTQLSVL.

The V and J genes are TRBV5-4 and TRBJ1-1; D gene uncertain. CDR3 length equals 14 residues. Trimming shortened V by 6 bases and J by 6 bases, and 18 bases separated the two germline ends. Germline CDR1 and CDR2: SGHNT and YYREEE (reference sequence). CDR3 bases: TGTGCCAGCACCTCCTGGGGTACAGTTGCTGAAGCTTTCTTT. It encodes CASTSWGTVAEAFF.

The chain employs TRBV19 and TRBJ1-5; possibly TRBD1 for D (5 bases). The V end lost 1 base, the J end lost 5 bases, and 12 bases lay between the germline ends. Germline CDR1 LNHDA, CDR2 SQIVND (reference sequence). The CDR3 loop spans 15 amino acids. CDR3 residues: CASSIVGGRDQPQHF. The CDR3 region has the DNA TGTGCCAGTAGTATAGTGGGGGGTAGGGATCAGCCCCAGCATTTT.

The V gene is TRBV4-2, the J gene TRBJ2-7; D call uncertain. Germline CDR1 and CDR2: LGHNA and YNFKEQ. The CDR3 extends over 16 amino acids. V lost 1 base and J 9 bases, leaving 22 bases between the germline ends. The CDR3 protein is CASSQVTEETAVGQYF. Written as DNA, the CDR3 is TGTGCCAGCAGCCAAGTCACAGAAGAAACGGCCGTCGGGCAGTACTTC.